This TCR beta chain was identified in a study of early T cells in non-severe SARS-CoV-2 infection. This clonotype has ten or more counts. TCRdb re-analysed the 5' RACE reads in MiXCR, keeping a single row per CDR3 protein. The sample lists tens of thousands of distinct CDR3 sequences, 8.9% occurring once. The sample comprised whole blood. The source of this sequence is an adult who was a healthcare worker with PCR-confirmed SARS-CoV-2 infection or an uninfected control (not recorded which).

The CDR3 DNA is TGTGCCAGCCAGGGGGCCGTGAACACTGAAGCTTTCTTT. Encoded protein: CASQGAVNTEAFF. J is TRBJ1-1 and V is TRBV25-1, with 8 bases fitting TRBD1. Germline V gene sequence: CDR1 MGHDK, CDR2 SYGVNS. CDR3 length: 13 amino acids. Trimming removed 8 bases from V and 0 bases from J; junction bases left unmatched: 2. The full variable domain, with the rest looked up from reference TRBV25-1 and TRBJ1-1, is EADIYQTPRYLVIGTGKKITLECSQTMGHDKMYWYQQDPGMELHLIHYSYGVNSTEKGDLSSESTVSRIRTEHFPLTLESARPSHTSQYLCASQGAVNTEAFFGQGTRLTVV.